The T cell receptor beta chain under discussion was sequenced for a study of T cells in Graves' hyperthyroidism and ophthalmopathy. Study as a whole: Peripheral blood was taken when the disease was first diagnosed, before any treatment began. Study conclusions and caveats: From stable hyperthyroidism, ophthalmopathy was separated by a 13 V-J model.

The trim removed 5 bases at V and 4 bases at J, leaving 4 bases unmatched. The CDR3 is 14 residues long. Germline-derived CDR1 and CDR2 are WNHNN and SYGVQD (reference sequence). The TCR beta CDR3 regions underwent amplification using RNA transcripts as the source. The TCR CDR3 was amplified in a first-round RT-PCR using the HTBI primer set. Each CDR3 protein gets one entry after TCRdb re-called the multiplex PCR reads with MiXCR. Here the sample spans some 560,000 distinct CDR3 sequences, 13% to 15% being singletons. This clonotype was counted between two and nine times. Its antigen is not known. J is TRBJ1-2 and V is TRBV10-1; 10 bases map to TRBD1. Sequences were obtained from blood. The clonotype originates from a woman aged 35 to 49 with Graves' hyperthyroidism. CDR3 in amino acids: CASSRDRGVYGYTF. The CDR3 DNA reads TGCGCCAGCAGTAGGGACAGGGGAGTCTATGGCTACACCTTC.